The 5 T cell receptor beta chains in this list originate from one sample, sequenced in a study of OX40 agonist ivuxolimab in advanced cancers. Assay: immunoSEQ multiplex PCR; the TCRdb copy retains only in-frame clones and omits some. Of 99,000 or so clones listed, approximately 80% were seen once; the top ten hold 5.5%. Sample: CD4+ or CD8+ T cells sorted from blood, taken in a trial of the OX40 agonist ivuxolimab. The source is an adult with an advanced solid tumor such as melanoma, head and neck, liver or kidney cancer.

This chain uses TRBV7-8 with TRBJ2-7; 8 bases are shared with TRBD2. CDR1 SGHVS and CDR2 FQNEAQ come from the germline V gene. Trimming took 2 bases from V and 2 from J; bases not matched to a gene: 8. There are 16 residues in the CDR3. The CDR3 loop reads CASSLNRLANPYEQYF. The CDR3 coding sequence is TGTGCCAGCAGCTTAAACAGACTAGCGAACCCCTACGAGCAGTACTTC.

V and J are TRBV30 and TRBJ1-2; weak D call: TRBD1 (6 bases). The length of the CDR3 is 16 residues. V gave up 2 bases and J gave up 8 bases, with 24 bases separating them. From germline, CDR1 is GTSNPN and CDR2 SVGIG (reference sequence). The DNA of the CDR3 is TGTGCCTGGAGTCTCGGAGGGCCCCAAGGGGGAGGCGGCTACACCTTC. Translated, it gives CAWSLGGPQGGGGYTF.

The table lists this clone with a few counts. This chain links TRBV9 with TRBJ2-1; D is undetermined. V shed 0 bases and J shed 0 bases, with 7 bases lying between them. Germline V lookup: CDR1 SGDLS, CDR2 YYNGEE. The CDR3 runs 15 residues. For the CDR3, the DNA is TGTGCCAGCAGCGTAGATGGGGACTCCTACAATGAGCAGTTCTTC. Translating gives CASSVDGDSYNEQFF.

This clone was picked up one time. J is TRBJ2-1 and V is TRBV15; no clear D gene. Germline CDR1 is LNHNV and CDR2 is YYDKDF (reference sequence). Trimming took off 1 base at V and 3 bases at J, with 19 bases between the two ends. This CDR3 spans 18 amino acids. The CDR3 here is CATSRGPARLLLYNEQFF. CDR3 coding DNA: TGTGCCACCAGCAGAGGCCCCGCTAGACTCCTCCTCTACAATGAGCAGTTCTTC.

The chain couples TRBV29-1 to TRBJ1-6; D gene ambiguous. This CDR3 has 13 amino acids. CDR1 and CDR2 from the germline V gene are SQVTM and ANQGSEA. V was trimmed by 2 bases and J by 6 bases, leaving 8 bases between them. CDR3 in DNA: TGCAGCGTTGAATTACGGGCTAATTCACCCCTCCACTTT. Translating gives CSVELRANSPLHF.